Presented here are 20 T cell receptor beta chains from one specimen sequenced in a study of cytomegalovirus exposure and HLA in healthy donors. TCRdb keeps only in-frame clones here, not all; method: immunoSEQ multiplex PCR. The sample holds tens of thousands of clones, 90% to 95% seen once. Sample: PBMCs. These receptors were collected from a young woman in good health and CMV-seronegative.

The gene calls are TRBV4-1 and TRBJ2-5; 8 positions match TRBD1. The J call may be in error: the DNA end matches TRBJ2-7 better. Germline CDR1 and CDR2: MGHRA and YSYEKL. This CDR3 region has 14 residues. CDR3 amino acids: CASSGQGASYEQYF. The CDR3 DNA follows: TGCGCCAGCAGCGGGCAGGGGGCCTCCTACGAGCAGTACTTC.

J is TRBJ2-2 and V is TRBV7-8; a weak D match, TRBD2 (6 bases). This CDR3 has 20 amino acids. Germline V gives CDR1 SGHVS, CDR2 FQNEAQ. The V end was cut by 4 bases, the J end by 3 bases, with 27 bases between. The CDR3 loop is CASSSLFRLPRRGDTGELFF. Here the CDR3 DNA reads TGTGCCAGCAGCTCGCTCTTTAGGCTACCCAGGAGGGGCGACACCGGGGAGCTGTTTTTT.

This chain uses TRBV27 with TRBJ2-1, with 7 bases aligning to TRBD1. The CDR3 length is 14 residues. Trimming at V came to 7 bases and at J to 2 bases, leaving 5 bases not matched to a gene. Looked up from germline, CDR1 is MNHEY and CDR2 is SMNVEV (reference sequence). CDR3 in amino acids: CASTFGTAYNEQFF. The CDR3 DNA is TGTGCCAGCACTTTTGGGACAGCCTACAATGAGCAGTTCTTC.

This chain connects TRBV28 to TRBJ2-3; 9 nucleotides match TRBD2. Germline CDR1 and CDR2: MDHEN and SYDVKM. The CDR3 extends over 15 amino acids. Unmatched junction bases numbered 7, after V lost 3 bases and J lost 6 bases. CDR3 region: CASSFGLAGRDTQYF. In DNA, the CDR3 is TGTGCCAGCAGTTTCGGGCTAGCGGGACGCGATACGCAGTATTTT.

This chain joins TRBV19 and TRBJ1-5; D possibly corresponds to TRBD1 (5 bases). V was cut by 10 bases and J by 4 bases, with 14 bases left in between. This CDR3 has 13 amino acids. Looked up from germline, CDR1 is LNHDA and CDR2 is SQIVND (reference sequence). CDR3 amino acids: CATAGWSNQPQHF. As DNA, the CDR3 is TGTGCCACCGCAGGGTGGAGTAATCAGCCCCAGCATTTT.

This chain connects TRBV29-1 to TRBJ1-1; D might be TRBD1 (5 bases). The germline V gene encodes CDR1 SQVTM and CDR2 ANQGSEA. This CDR3 region has 12 residues. Trimming took off 6 bases at V and 5 bases at J, with 13 bases between the two ends. The CDR3 DNA reads TGCAGCGTAGTACGGGGGAAGACTGAAGCTTTCTTT. This translates into CSVVRGKTEAFF.

Only one count was recorded for this clone. V gene TRBV5-1 combines with J gene TRBJ2-3, with no clear D. CDR3 length: 12 amino acids. The V and J ends lost 4 bases and 5 bases respectively, with 8 bases between them. CDR1 and CDR2 from the germline V gene are SGHRS and YFSETQ. The CDR3 region is CASSPPGDTQYF. CDR3 nucleotide sequence: TGCGCCAGCAGCCCCCCGGGAGATACGCAGTATTTT.

The rearrangement uses TRBV15 and TRBJ2-7; tentative D call: TRBD1 (6 bases). The CDR3 covers 14 residues. Trimming removed 4 bases from V and 2 bases from J, with 12 bases in between. Germline CDR1 LNHNV, CDR2 YYDKDF (reference sequence). CDR3 region: CATSTRDKTYEQYF. CDR3 sequence (DNA): TGTGCCACCAGCACTCGGGACAAAACCTACGAGCAGTACTTC.

This clone was seen many times. The chain carries TRBV6-5 and TRBJ2-7, with TRBD2 matching 8 bases. Germline V gene sequence: CDR1 MNHEY, CDR2 SVGAGI. V lost 0 bases, J lost 8 bases, and 12 bases stayed unmatched. The CDR3 is 16 residues long. The CDR3 DNA is TGTGCCAGCAGTTACTCGACCGGGGGGGCCCCCATAAAGCAGTACTTC. Its translation: CASSYSTGGAPIKQYF.

This clone occurred a few times. The rearrangement joins TRBV5-1 to TRBJ2-4; 7 positions match TRBD1. V gave up 2 bases and J gave up 4 bases; unmatched junction bases: 9. The CDR3 has 16 residues. Germline V lookup: CDR1 SGHRS, CDR2 YFSETQ. CDR3 sequence: CASSLPTGTEKNIQYF. The CDR3 nucleotides are TGCGCCAGCAGCTTACCCACCGGGACAGAAAAAAACATTCAGTACTTC.

V usage is TRBV5-4 and J usage is TRBJ1-4; 9 positions match TRBD1. This CDR3 comprises 19 residues. Germline CDR1 is SGHNT and CDR2 is YYREEE (reference sequence). Trimming removed 0 bases from V and 1 base from J; junction bases left unmatched: 10. The CDR3 nucleotides read TGTGCCAGCAGCTTGGAGACAGGGGGTAGTTTAGAAACTAATGAAAAACTGTTTTTT. This sequence encodes CASSLETGGSLETNEKLFF.

The chain recombines TRBV27 with TRBJ2-7; 8 bases align to TRBD1. Germline V CDR1 and CDR2: MNHEY, SMNVEV (reference sequence). The CDR3 covers 17 residues. V trimming: 4 bases; J trimming: 5 bases; junction bases outside the gene matches: 16. This chain's CDR3 is CASSSQILQGAQDEQYF. Written as DNA, the CDR3 is TGTGCCAGCAGTTCTCAAATCCTCCAGGGGGCTCAGGACGAGCAGTACTTC.

The chain is built from TRBV7-2 and TRBJ2-7; a possible D gene is TRBD1 (5 bases). The V gene's germline CDR1 is SGHTA and CDR2 FQGNSA. The CDR3 totals 12 residues. V was clipped by 4 bases and J by 6 bases, with 10 bases between them. As DNA, the CDR3 is TGTGCCAGCAGCTCCCTAGGGGCCGAGCAGTACTTC. This codes for CASSSLGAEQYF.

This chain joins TRBV18 and TRBJ1-5; D not certain. There are 13 residues in the CDR3. Germline values: CDR1 KGHSH, CDR2 LQKENI. Trimming shortened V by 1 base and J by 6 bases, and 7 bases separated the two germline ends. The CDR3 sequence: CASSPRETQPQHF. DNA of the CDR3: TGTGCCAGCTCACCACGGGAGACTCAGCCCCAGCATTTT.

The rearrangement joins TRBV7-9 to TRBJ1-4; the match to TRBD1 covers 8 bases. This CDR3 comprises 11 residues. Per the germline V gene, CDR1 is SEHNR and CDR2 is FQNEAQ (reference sequence). Germline trimming cut 6 bases from V and 15 bases from J; bases unmatched to any gene: 6. Here the CDR3 DNA reads TGTGCCAGCAGTATACAGGGGGAAGTGTTTTTT. Its protein product is CASSIQGEVFF.

The chain couples TRBV9 to TRBJ2-2; weak D call: TRBD1 (5 bases). The V end was cut by 2 bases, the J end by 0 bases, with 11 bases between. Per germline, CDR1 SGDLS and CDR2 YYNGEE. The CDR3 extends over 16 amino acids. CDR3 in amino acids: CASSVETETNTGELFF. The CDR3 nucleotides are TGTGCCAGCAGCGTGGAGACAGAGACGAACACCGGGGAGCTGTTTTTT.

The V and J genes are TRBV14 and TRBJ2-7; D is undetermined. Germline V CDR1 and CDR2: SGHDN, FVKESK. The CDR3 totals 13 residues. The germline V and J ends were trimmed by 0 bases and 6 bases, with 9 bases remaining between them. In nucleotides, the CDR3 is TGTGCCAGCAGCCAAGATTTACAGACCGAGCAGTACTTC. Its protein product is CASSQDLQTEQYF.

This chain uses TRBV9 with TRBJ2-7; TRBD2 matches at 8 bases. V was pared by 0 bases and J by 6 bases, with 11 bases of the junction left unmatched. The CDR3 has 16 residues. Germline CDR1 SGDLS, CDR2 YYNGEE. The DNA of the CDR3 is TGTGCCAGCAGCGTAGCGGGGGATAGCGGGACTTTCGAGCAGTACTTC. Amino acid sequence: CASSVAGDSGTFEQYF.

The chain uses TRBV5-1 and TRBJ2-3, with 7 bases lining up with TRBD2. Germline V gene lookup returns CDR1 SGHRS and CDR2 YFSETQ. The CDR3 covers 14 residues. V lost 7 bases, J lost 0 bases, and 5 bases stayed unmatched. This CDR3 is CASRSGPSTDTQYF. CDR3 nucleotides: TGCGCCAGCCGTAGCGGGCCAAGCACAGATACGCAGTATTTT.

The table lists this clone with a count of one. This sequence joins TRBV28 and TRBJ1-4; TRBD1 might be the D (5 bases). Germline-derived CDR1 and CDR2 are MDHEN and SYDVKM. This CDR3 has 15 amino acids. Trimming shortened V by 6 bases and J by 5 bases, and 16 bases separated the two germline ends. As DNA, the CDR3 is TGTGCCAGCAGCCAACAGGCAGCCTCGAATGAAAAACTGTTTTTT. It yields the protein CASSQQAASNEKLFF.